This T cell receptor beta chain is drawn from a study of early T cells in non-severe SARS-CoV-2 infection. Germline V gene lookup returns CDR1 LNHDA and CDR2 SQIVND (reference sequence). This CDR3 has 17 residues. With V trimmed by 3 bases and J by 5 bases, 12 bases remained unmatched. Unique molecular identifier tags were affixed to discrete cDNA molecules. Using its own MiXCR run on the 5' RACE reads, TCRdb lists one record per CDR3 protein. This table has tens of thousands of distinct CDR3 sequences, around 11% appearing once. The TCR was taken from an adult who was a healthcare worker with PCR-confirmed SARS-CoV-2 infection or an uninfected control (not recorded which). The donor label of this sample is uncertain. The sample consisted of whole blood, taken at baseline. The chain has TRBV19 and TRBJ1-4; 7 bases map to TRBD1. CDR3 DNA: TGTGCCAGTAGTATTGCCGTTCGGACAGGCGGGAATGAAAAACTGTTTTTT. The encoded protein is CASSIAVRTGGNEKLFF.